The clone carrying this T cell receptor (beta chain) was seen more than once but under ten times. The junction had 8 bases not matched to a gene; V was cut back by 2 bases and J by 3 bases. The CDR3 totals 16 residues. Germline V gives CDR1 SGHAT, CDR2 FQNNGV. A second PCR of roughly 7 to 11 cycles used a sample-barcoded 5' primer and a J-beta primer mix. TCRdb re-derived calls from the 5' RACE reads in MiXCR, one entry per CDR3 protein. The sample contains roughly 1.5 million distinct CDR3 sequences, 42% of which appear only once. This sample was taken from a study of blood T cells in healthy people across ages.

This TCR came from a woman aged 18-35 years in good health. The chain has TRBV11-2 and TRBJ2-5; 8 bases match TRBD2. The specimen sequenced was blood. Here the CDR3 DNA reads TGTGCCAGCAGCTTACTAGCGGGTGGCGGGGAAGAGACCCAGTACTTC. It encodes CASSLLAGGGEETQYF.